One sample yielded the 18 T cell receptor beta chains listed below, sequenced in a study of cytomegalovirus exposure and HLA in healthy donors. Vbeta (60) and Jbeta (13) primers were used in the PCR. Sequenced by immunoSEQ multiplex PCR; TCRdb stores in-frame clones only, minus some. Of fewer than 200,000 clones in the sample, 80% were seen once. The sequencing sample was made of PBMCs. The origin of the receptors is a boy aged 5-17 years in good health and CMV-seronegative.

This clone came up a few times. The V gene is TRBV7-2, the J gene TRBJ1-6; D is uncertain. Germline-derived CDR1 and CDR2 are SGHTA and FQGNSA. V gave up 5 bases and J gave up 1 base, with 9 bases separating them. This CDR3 contains 15 residues. CDR3 in amino acids: CASSPGWSYNSPLHF. The CDR3 coding sequence is TGTGCCAGCAGCCCCGGGTGGTCCTATAATTCACCCCTCCACTTT.

The J gene is TRBJ1-2, the V gene TRBV7-2, with 8 bases lining up with TRBD1. Germline CDR1 is SGHTA and CDR2 is FQGNSA. After removal of 5 bases from V and 2 bases from J, the junction contained 1 base not matched to a gene. The length of the CDR3 is 13 residues. The DNA for the CDR3 is TGTGCCAGCAGCCGGGACAGGAACTATGGCTACACCTTC. Translating gives CASSRDRNYGYTF.

This clone was seen a few times. This sequence joins TRBV6-5 and TRBJ1-2; D unclear. The CDR3 totals 15 residues. V gave up 6 bases and J gave up 2 bases, with 16 bases separating them. Looked up from germline, CDR1 is MNHEY and CDR2 is SVGAGI. The CDR3 region has the DNA TGTGCCAGCAGCCCAGAGGGCAAGTCAAACTATGGCTACACCTTC. It is translated as CASSPEGKSNYGYTF.

V usage is TRBV5-1 and J usage is TRBJ2-1; 16 nucleotides match TRBD2. CDR1 is SGHRS and CDR2 is YFSETQ in the germline V gene. V was pared by 5 bases and J by 8 bases, with 10 bases of the junction left unmatched. This CDR3 spans 17 amino acids. This chain's CDR3 is CASRKGTSGGAIDEQFF. CDR3 nucleotide sequence: TGCGCCAGCAGGAAGGGGACTAGCGGGGGGGCAATTGATGAGCAGTTCTTC. Variable domain in full (rest from reference TRBV5-1 and TRBJ2-1): KAGVTQTPRYLIKTRGQQVTLSCSPISGHRSVSWYQQTPGQGLQFLFEYFSETQRNKGNFPGRFSGRQFSNSRSEMNVSTLELGDSALYLCASRKGTSGGAIDEQFFGPGTRLTVL.

V and J are TRBV4-1 and TRBJ1-6, with a weak D call TRBD1 (6 bases). The CDR3 is 20 amino acids. V lost 0 bases and J lost 7, with 25 bases in between. From germline, CDR1 is MGHRA and CDR2 YSYEKL. The CDR3 DNA follows: TGCGCCAGCAGCCAAGAAGGTCCAGGGGACACGGTCCTCCTCAATTCACCCCTCCACTTT. It yields the protein CASSQEGPGDTVLLNSPLHF.

This clone was picked up one time. The chain uses TRBV11-3 and TRBJ2-3, with 11 bases that match TRBD2. Germline CDR1 reads SGHNT; CDR2 reads YENEEA. The CDR3 has 17 amino acids. V was pared by 5 bases and J by 2 bases, with 9 bases of the junction left unmatched. The CDR3 loop is CASSGRGTSGPTDTQYF. The CDR3 DNA is TGTGCCAGCAGCGGGAGGGGGACTAGCGGTCCCACAGATACGCAGTATTTT.

The CDR3 DNA reads TGTGCCAGCAGCGGGCGGGACAGGGGGCAGAGAGGCTACACCTTC. Translated, it gives CASSGRDRGQRGYTF. The rearrangement joins TRBV7-2 to TRBJ1-2; TRBD1 matches 12 bases. CDR1 and CDR2 (germline): SGHTA, FQGNSA. The CDR3 extends over 15 amino acids. V shed 5 bases, J shed 8 bases, and the junction held 9 bases outside the gene matches.

The J gene is TRBJ2-2, the V gene TRBV9, with D perhaps TRBD2 (5 bases). The CDR3 is made up of 17 amino acids. The germline gives CDR1 SGDLS, CDR2 YYNGEE. V was trimmed by 3 bases and J by 3 bases, leaving 18 bases between them. CDR3 coding DNA: TGTGCCAGCAGCGCGACTACTCAAGAGGCCGACACCGGGGAGCTGTTTTTT. It translates to CASSATTQEADTGELFF.

The chain couples TRBV4-1 to TRBJ1-1; D is unresolved. The V end was cut by 2 bases, the J end by 8 bases, with 15 bases between. The CDR3 consists of 14 residues. Germline V gene lookup returns CDR1 MGHRA and CDR2 YSYEKL. Written as DNA, the CDR3 is TGCGCCAGCAGCCAATTTCGGGGAGGGCGGGAAGCTTTCTTT. This sequence encodes CASSQFRGGREAFF.

The chain couples TRBV5-6 to TRBJ2-7, with TRBD1 matching 7 bases. The CDR3 totals 17 residues. Germline CDR1 SGHDT, CDR2 YYEEEE. Trimming removed 4 bases from V and 1 base from J; junction bases left unmatched: 14. CDR3 in amino acids: CASSGDTGATPSYEQYF. CDR3 in DNA: TGTGCCAGCAGCGGGGACACAGGGGCCACCCCATCCTACGAGCAGTACTTC.

The chain recombines TRBV19 with TRBJ2-3; the D gene is possibly TRBD2 (7 bases). V lost 6 bases to trimming and J lost 3 bases, with 16 bases between them. CDR1 LNHDA and CDR2 SQIVND come from the germline V gene (reference sequence). This CDR3 spans 15 amino acids. DNA for the CDR3: TGTGCCAGTAGCTCCGGGGGCGGGAGTACAGATACGCAGTATTTT. It yields the protein CASSSGGGSTDTQYF. Full variable domain (remainder filled in from reference TRBV19 and TRBJ2-3): DGGITQSPKYLFRKEGQNVTLSCEQNLNHDAMYWYRQDPGQGLRLIYYSQIVNDFQKGDIAEGYSVSREKKESFPLTVTSAQKNPTAFYLCASSSGGGSTDTQYFGPGTRLTVL.

This chain links TRBV27 with TRBJ2-7; 7 nucleotides line up with TRBD2. V was clipped by 6 bases and J by 2 bases; unmatched bases: 7. This CDR3 is built from 14 residues. The germline CDR1 and CDR2 sequences are MNHEY and SMNVEV (reference sequence). CDR3 nucleotides: TGTGCCAGCAGCCTGGGGGGGACCCCCTACGAGCAGTACTTC. Its protein is CASSLGGTPYEQYF.

The J gene is TRBJ1-3, the V gene TRBV5-1; perhaps TRBD1 as D (6 bases). Germline V gene data show CDR1 as SGHRS and CDR2 as YFSETQ. The V and J ends lost 0 bases and 3 bases respectively, with 10 bases between them. This CDR3 region has 15 residues. This CDR3 is CASSLGQVGGNTIYF. The CDR3 bases are TGCGCCAGCAGCTTGGGACAGGTCGGTGGAAACACCATATATTTT.

Note on this clone: At one boundary the junction diverges from the germline segment, which might be a read error. The rearrangement joins TRBV7-7 to TRBJ2-5; the match to TRBD1 covers 8 bases. From germline, CDR1 is SSHAT and CDR2 FNYEAQ (reference sequence). The CDR3 extends over 15 amino acids. This CDR3 is CASSSGQGYQETQYF. CDR3 coding DNA: TGTGCTAGCAGCTCAGGACAGGGATACCAAGAGACCCAGTACTTC.

This clone was seen a few times. The V and J genes are TRBV29-1 and TRBJ2-1, with 7 nucleotides matching TRBD1. This CDR3 comprises 14 residues. The germline V gene has CDR1 SQVTM and CDR2 ANQGSEA. J gave up 6 bases and V 1 base, and 6 bases lay outside the gene matches. CDR3 sequence (DNA): TGCAGCGTTGAAGCCAGGACAGGCGCCAATGAGCAGTTCTTC. Encoded protein: CSVEARTGANEQFF.

The sample holds a few counts of this clone. V gene TRBV5-4 combines with J gene TRBJ2-7; TRBD2 aligns across 13 bases. This CDR3 is built from 17 residues. Germline CDR1 reads SGHNT; CDR2 reads YYREEE (reference sequence). J gave up 2 bases and V 4 bases, and 9 bases lay outside the gene matches. For the CDR3, the DNA is TGTGCCAGCAGCCACGGGACTAGCGGGATCCCACCCTACGAGCAGTACTTC. Its protein product is CASSHGTSGIPPYEQYF.

V usage is TRBV5-1 and J usage is TRBJ2-7; TRBD2 matches 9 bases. V dropped 4 bases and J dropped 3; count of bases not matched to a gene: 2. CDR1 is SGHRS and CDR2 is YFSETQ in the germline V gene. The CDR3 is 13 amino acids. The CDR3 coding sequence is TGCGCCAGCAGCATGACTAGCGGCTACGAGCAGTACTTC. The encoded protein is CASSMTSGYEQYF. Combining the CDR3 with reference TRBV5-1 and TRBJ2-7 gives the whole variable domain KAGVTQTPRYLIKTRGQQVTLSCSPISGHRSVSWYQQTPGQGLQFLFEYFSETQRNKGNFPGRFSGRQFSNSRSEMNVSTLELGDSALYLCASSMTSGYEQYFGPGTRLTVT.

The chain has TRBV11-1 and TRBJ1-1; D remains unclear. Per the germline V gene, CDR1 is SGHAT and CDR2 is FQDESV (reference sequence). The V gene lost 1 base and the J gene lost 1 base, with 4 bases spanning the gap. The CDR3 loop spans 13 amino acids. CDR3: CASSLGGNTEAFF. The CDR3 DNA sequence: TGTGCCAGCAGCTTAGGAGGGAACACTGAAGCTTTCTTT.